This T cell receptor beta chain was recovered during a study of T cells in Graves' hyperthyroidism and ophthalmopathy. Patients counted as stable if ophthalmopathy did not develop within 18 months. Reasons for excluding patients were uncontrolled infection, other autoimmune disease, pregnancy or lactation. Diagnosing involved the use of clinical symptoms, serum thyroxine and TRAb, thyroid ultrasound and orbital computed tomography. Fresh peripheral blood, around 10 ml of it, supplied the PBMCs. This clonotype was observed a handful of times. V lost 4 bases, J lost 1 base, and 15 bases lay in between. The CDR3 loop spans 15 amino acids. Germline loops: CDR1 DFQATT, CDR2 SNEGSKA (reference sequence). Amplification targeted TCR beta CDR3 regions from RNA transcripts. RT-PCR in the first round (using the HTBI primer set) targeted the TCR CDR3. TCRdb processed the multiplex PCR reads anew with MiXCR; each CDR3 protein has one entry. The sample records around 690,000 distinct CDR3 sequences, 17% being singletons.

V usage is TRBV20-1 and J usage is TRBJ2-3, with D possibly matching TRBD2 (5 bases). This TCR came from a man between 45 and 60 years old with Graves' hyperthyroidism. Source material: blood. The CDR3 here is CSAIRGDLGTDTQYF. CDR3 nucleotides: TGCAGTGCTATACGGGGAGATCTTGGCACAGATACGCAGTATTTT.